Listed here are 29 T cell receptor beta chains from one sample, sequenced in a study of T cell responses to AZD1222 COVID-19 vaccine. Repertoires were generated with immunoSEQ multiplex PCR, while TCRdb's copy carries only in-frame clones and drops some. The data show over 150,000 clones, around 87% seen once. Sample: peripheral blood, taken on day 0 of AZD1222 vaccination. These receptors originate from an adult in good health.

V and J are TRBV13 and TRBJ2-3; perhaps TRBD1 as D (6 bases). The CDR3 length is 18 residues. Germline V gives CDR1 PRHDT, CDR2 FYEKMQ (reference sequence). V was clipped by 2 bases and J by 2 bases, with 20 bases between them. CDR3 sequence: CASSLIPPDSTFTDTQYF. In DNA, the CDR3 is TGTGCCAGCAGCTTAATCCCCCCGGACAGCACTTTCACAGATACGCAGTATTTT.

The chain has TRBV10-1 and TRBJ2-6; the match to TRBD1 covers 8 bases. In germline, CDR1 is WNHNN, CDR2 SYGVQD (reference sequence). V was pared by 7 bases and J by 0 bases, with 14 bases of the junction left unmatched. CDR3 size: 19 residues. The CDR3, as DNA: TGCGCCAGCACCGCCGAGAACGGGACAGGAGCCTCTGGGGCCAACGTCCTGACTTTC. Its protein product is CASTAENGTGASGANVLTF.

This clone was observed a handful of times. The chain combines TRBV6-4 with TRBJ2-3; D possibly matches TRBD1 or TRBD2 (5 bases each). The V end was cut by 2 bases, the J end by 1 base, with 7 bases between. Germline lookup yields CDR1 MRHNA and CDR2 SNTAGT. The CDR3 has 14 residues. The CDR3 loop is CASSDVGGTDTQYF. CDR3 sequence (DNA): TGTGCCAGCAGTGACGTGGGGGGCACAGATACGCAGTATTTT.

The chain combines TRBV29-1 with TRBJ2-1; TRBD2 is a possible D gene (5 bases). Germline CDR1 is SQVTM and CDR2 is ANQGSEA. V gave up 4 bases and J gave up 5 bases, with 12 bases separating them. The CDR3 has 13 amino acids. CDR3 in amino acids: CSVVGVGHNEQFF. CDR3 DNA sequence: TGCAGCGTTGTCGGGGTGGGCCACAATGAGCAGTTCTTC.

The gene calls are TRBV4-3 and TRBJ1-3; D is possibly TRBD1 (5 bases). The germline V and J ends were trimmed by 1 base and 4 bases, with 11 bases remaining between them. CDR3 size: 15 residues. The germline V gene has CDR1 LGHNA and CDR2 YSLEER. The CDR3 reads CASSQGTRAGNTIYF. The CDR3 nucleotides are TGCGCCAGCAGCCAAGGGACCAGGGCCGGAAACACCATATATTTT.

The chain recombines TRBV11-1 with TRBJ1-3, with D perhaps TRBD1 (5 bases). Germline V gene sequence: CDR1 SGHAT, CDR2 FQDESV (reference sequence). This CDR3 spans 16 amino acids. V dropped 3 bases and J dropped 0 bases, with 12 bases sitting between them. CDR3 protein: CASSLLGTDSGNTIYF. In DNA, the CDR3 is TGTGCCAGCAGCTTGTTGGGGACCGACTCTGGAAACACCATATATTTT.

The CDR3 reads CASSPPGQGATNEKLFF. CDR3 DNA sequence: TGTGCCAGCAGTCCTCCGGGACAGGGGGCCACTAATGAAAAACTGTTTTTT. The chain joins TRBV28 to TRBJ1-4, with 12 positions matching TRBD1. J was trimmed by 2 bases and V by 5 bases; bases with no gene match: 6. This CDR3 contains 17 residues. Germline V lookup: CDR1 MDHEN, CDR2 SYDVKM.

The V call is TRBV5-4, the J call TRBJ1-3; TRBD1 aligns across 7 bases. Germline V CDR1 and CDR2: SGHNT, YYREEE (reference sequence). Trimming removed 4 bases from V and 3 bases from J; junction bases left unmatched: 1. The CDR3 contains 13 residues. The CDR3 is CASSRDSGNTIYF. Here the CDR3 DNA reads TGTGCCAGCAGCCGGGACAGTGGAAACACCATATATTTT. The full variable domain, rest sourced from reference TRBV5-4 and TRBJ1-3, is ETGVTQSPTHLIKTRGQQVTLRCSSQSGHNTVSWYQQALGQGPQFIFQYYREEENGRGNFPPRFSGLQFPNYSSELNVNALELDDSALYLCASSRDSGNTIYFGEGSWLTVV.

This chain joins TRBV7-3 and TRBJ2-1; no reliable D call. V lost 5 bases and J 12 bases, leaving 14 bases between the germline ends. Per germline, CDR1 SGHTA and CDR2 FQGTGA. CDR3 size: 12 residues. The CDR3 DNA reads as TGTGCCAGCAGCGGAACCGCAAACACGCAGTTCTTC. This gives the protein CASSGTANTQFF.

The rearrangement joins TRBV15 to TRBJ2-7; no definite D call. Trimming cost V 0 bases and J 4 bases, with 16 bases left between them. The germline V gene has CDR1 LNHNV and CDR2 YYDKDF (reference sequence). This CDR3 spans 16 amino acids. The CDR3 coding sequence is TGTGCCACCAGCAGAGAAACCGGACCACCAACGTACGAGCAGTACTTC. This translates into CATSRETGPPTYEQYF. The full variable domain, rest sourced from reference TRBV15 and TRBJ2-7, is DAMVIQNPRYQVTQFGKPVTLSCSQTLNHNVMYWYQQKSSQAPKLLFHYYDKDFNNEADTPDNFQSRRPNTSFCFLDIRSPGLGDTAMYLCATSRETGPPTYEQYFGPGTRLTVT.

The chain couples TRBV3-1 (or the pseudogene TRBV3-2) to TRBJ1-6; TRBD1 matches 9 bases. Germline CDR1 LGHDT, CDR2 YNNKEL (reference sequence). The CDR3 runs to 15 residues. V lost 1 base, J lost 9 bases, and 4 bases stayed unmatched. The CDR3 coding sequence is TGTGCCAGCAGCCAAGGGGGACAGGGACGTTCACCCCTCCACTTT. Its translation: CASSQGGQGRSPLHF.

The chain joins TRBV19 to TRBJ2-7, with 10 bases identical to TRBD1. The V and J ends lost 6 bases and 0 bases, in that order; junction bases with no gene match: 5. Germline V lookup: CDR1 LNHDA, CDR2 SQIVND (reference sequence). CDR3 length equals 15 residues. This chain's CDR3 is CASSPRQGASYEQYF. The CDR3 DNA follows: TGTGCCAGTAGCCCGAGACAGGGGGCCTCCTACGAGCAGTACTTC. The variable domain in full, with the rest retrieved from reference TRBV19 and TRBJ2-7, is DGGITQSPKYLFRKEGQNVTLSCEQNLNHDAMYWYRQDPGQGLRLIYYSQIVNDFQKGDIAEGYSVSREKKESFPLTVTSAQKNPTAFYLCASSPRQGASYEQYFGPGTRLTVT.

The rearrangement uses TRBV7-9 and TRBJ2-2, with unresolved D. With 5 bases removed from V and 0 bases from J, the gap between germline ends came to 10 bases. This CDR3 has 15 amino acids. Germline V gene lookup returns CDR1 SEHNR and CDR2 FQNEAQ (reference sequence). The CDR3, as DNA: TGTGCCAGCAGCCGGACGGCCGCGAACACCGGGGAGCTGTTTTTT. This encodes CASSRTAANTGELFF.

This chain uses TRBV9 with TRBJ2-3; 7 bases fit TRBD1. Germline V gene lookup returns CDR1 SGDLS and CDR2 YYNGEE. The V segment lost 4 bases and the J segment 0 bases; nucleotides outside the gene matches: 8. The CDR3 loop spans 16 amino acids. CDR3 bases: TGTGCCAGCAGCCCTCCACAGGGGAGTAGCACAGATACGCAGTATTTT. It yields the protein CASSPPQGSSTDTQYF.

The DNA of the CDR3 is TGTGCCAGCAGTTACTCTCGATCTGTCGCCCGGAACACCATATATTTT. It encodes CASSYSRSVARNTIYF. The V gene is TRBV6-5, the J gene TRBJ1-3; D unclear. Trimming pared 0 bases from V and 7 bases from J, leaving 16 bases between. The CDR3 length is 16 residues. Germline lookup yields CDR1 MNHEY and CDR2 SVGAGI.

This clone is a singleton in its sample. This rearrangement joins TRBV30 to TRBJ1-4, with unresolved D. Trimming took 0 bases from V and 3 from J, leaving 5 bases between them. This CDR3 has 13 residues. Germline V gives CDR1 GTSNPN, CDR2 SVGIG (reference sequence). CDR3 sequence: CAWSVQANEKLFF. CDR3 coding DNA: TGTGCCTGGAGTGTACAAGCTAATGAAAAACTGTTTTTT.

The rearrangement uses TRBV7-2 and TRBJ1-4; 9 bases align to TRBD1. Germline CDR1 SGHTA, CDR2 FQGNSA. This CDR3 has 15 amino acids. V was clipped by 5 bases and J by 7 bases; unmatched bases: 8. Written as DNA, the CDR3 is TGTGCCAGCAGCCTCTGGACAGGGGACGTTGAAAAACTGTTTTTT. This sequence encodes CASSLWTGDVEKLFF.

The chain carries TRBV6-1 and TRBJ1-2, with D hard to call. The length of the CDR3 is 10 residues. Germline loops: CDR1 MNHNS, CDR2 SASEGT. V shed 3 bases and J shed 5 bases, with 1 base lying between them. CDR3 residues: CASSEYGYTF. In DNA, the CDR3 is TGTGCCAGCAGTGAGTATGGCTACACCTTC.

J is TRBJ1-2 and V is TRBV5-8; D may be TRBD1 (5 bases). Trimming cost V 0 bases and J 7 bases, with 16 bases left between them. CDR1 SGHTS and CDR2 YDEGEE come from the germline V gene. This CDR3 is built from 15 residues. This CDR3 reads CASSLVQGPAGGYTF. DNA for the CDR3: TGTGCCAGCAGCTTGGTCCAGGGCCCAGCCGGTGGCTACACCTTC.

This chain joins TRBV24-1 and TRBJ1-2, with 7 bases lining up with TRBD1. Trimming took 3 bases from V and 4 from J; bases not matched to a gene: 10. Germline V gene lookup returns CDR1 KGHDR and CDR2 SFDVKD. CDR3 length: 16 amino acids. The chain's CDR3 is CATSDPPQGGAYGYTF. CDR3 coding DNA: TGTGCCACCAGTGATCCGCCCCAAGGGGGCGCCTATGGCTACACCTTC.

The V and J genes are TRBV6-1 and TRBJ1-5, with D possibly TRBD1 on 5 matching bases. Germline CDR1 and CDR2: MNHNS and SASEGT. This CDR3 has 16 amino acids. V was pared by 2 bases and J by 4 bases, with 15 bases between. The CDR3 here is CASSELWGGANQPQHF. CDR3 coding DNA: TGTGCCAGCAGTGAATTATGGGGGGGTGCGAATCAGCCCCAGCATTTT.

The chain recombines TRBV2 with TRBJ1-1, with D hard to call. Between the trimmed V and J ends, which lost 0 bases and 11 bases, there was a span of 16 bases. The germline V gene encodes CDR1 SNHLY and CDR2 FYNNEI. The CDR3 length is 14 residues. The CDR3 nucleotides read TGTGCCAGCAGTGAAGCCCTGGGGAATGTCGAGGCTTTCTTT. Translated: CASSEALGNVEAFF.

The chain links TRBV20-1 to TRBJ1-1, with D possibly TRBD1 on 5 matching bases. The CDR3 totals 13 residues. The germline V gene has CDR1 DFQATT and CDR2 SNEGSKA (reference sequence). V lost 3 bases and J lost 4, with 12 bases in between. The CDR3 reads CSASTQGPTEAFF. For the CDR3, the DNA is TGCAGTGCTAGTACCCAGGGACCCACTGAAGCTTTCTTT.

This rearrangement joins TRBV23-1 to TRBJ1-1; D perhaps matches TRBD1 (5 bases). TRBV23-1 is identified as an open reading frame with a role that is uncertain. CDR3 length: 17 amino acids. Trimming stripped 2 bases from V and 1 base from J, with 17 bases between. DNA for the CDR3: TGCGCCAGCAGTCAAGGGTCACGGGGGATCAGGAACACTGAAGCTTTCTTT. This codes for CASSQGSRGIRNTEAFF.

V usage is TRBV12-3 or TRBV12-4 and J usage is TRBJ1-1; possible D gene TRBD1, 6 bases. V gave up 4 bases and J gave up 4 bases, with 10 bases separating them. This CDR3 is built from 13 residues. The CDR3: CASSYQQGTEAFF. CDR3 DNA: TGTGCCAGCAGTTACCAACAGGGCACTGAAGCTTTCTTT.

In its sample, this clone was seen once. J is TRBJ2-5 and V is TRBV6-5, with TRBD2 matching over 9 bases. This CDR3 comprises 12 residues. Trimming removed 6 bases from V and 4 bases from J; junction bases left unmatched: 0. In germline, CDR1 is MNHEY, CDR2 SVGAGI. CDR3 in amino acids: CASRAGGETQYF. The CDR3 DNA is TGTGCCAGCAGAGCGGGGGGAGAGACCCAGTACTTC.

The CDR3 coding sequence is TGCAGCGTTTCTGGGACTTTTATAGGGGATGAGCAGTTCTTC. It translates to CSVSGTFIGDEQFF. J is TRBJ2-1 and V is TRBV29-1; TRBD2 might be the D (6 bases). Trimming took off 5 bases at V and 8 bases at J, with 19 bases between the two ends. Germline lookup yields CDR1 SQVTM and CDR2 ANQGSEA. The CDR3 totals 14 residues.

The chain couples TRBV7-2 to TRBJ2-3; D unresolved. Germline-derived CDR1 and CDR2 are SGHTA and FQGNSA. V was cut by 2 bases and J by 0 bases, with 12 bases left in between. The CDR3 spans 16 residues. The CDR3 loop is CASSLPEITSTDTQYF. The CDR3 DNA follows: TGTGCCAGCAGCTTACCCGAGATCACTAGCACAGATACGCAGTATTTT.

This sequence joins TRBV13 and TRBJ2-2; 7 nucleotides align to TRBD2. Germline CDR1 and CDR2: PRHDT and FYEKMQ (reference sequence). This CDR3 is 17 amino acids long. Losses at the gene ends were 5 bases for V and 6 bases for J; bases not matched to a gene: 15. The DNA for the CDR3 is TGTGCCAGCAGCCCCTCCTTAGGAGCGGGGAGTCCCGGGGAGCTGTTTTTT. Translated, it gives CASSPSLGAGSPGELFF.